The present T cell receptor (beta chain) was sequenced within a study of T-cell reconstitution after alpha-beta-depleted transplantation in children. A TCRbeta library incorporating unique molecular identifiers was prepared. TCRdb used MiXCR to reprocess the PCR reads, holding one entry per CDR3 protein. The sample includes some 500,000 distinct CDR3 sequences, around 19% of them seen just once. V lost 3 bases and J lost 3; bases outside the gene matches: 5. CDR1 MNHEY and CDR2 SVGAGI come from the germline V gene. There are 15 residues in the CDR3. This clonotype originated in a human donor who donated a stem cell graft to a child with acute lymphoblastic leukemia. Sequences were derived from PBMCs from the stem cell graft donor, sampled from the stem cell graft. V usage is TRBV6-5 and J usage is TRBJ2-3; 8 bases match TRBD1. The DNA of the CDR3 is TGTGCCAGCAGTTATAGGACAGGGCGGACAGATACGCAGTATTTT. Amino acid sequence: CASSYRTGRTDTQYF.